This paragraph reports one T cell receptor beta chain. Its antigen remains unidentified. Primers: 60 Vbeta forward and 13 Jbeta reverse. Only in-frame clones appear in the TCRdb table, and some are missing; sequencing was by immunoSEQ multiplex PCR. Of about 150,000 clones listed, more than 8% are singletons. The data stem from a study of cytomegalovirus exposure and HLA in healthy donors. The overall study: For the roughly 400 genotyped donors, 75% to 90% fell within the Caucasian-associated ancestry cluster. Study-wide results and limits: The CMV antigen specificity of a few CMV-associated chains was confirmed through in vitro analysis.

The germline gives CDR1 MDHEN, CDR2 SYDVKM. The CDR3 loop spans 16 amino acids. The V end was cut by 3 bases, the J end by 0 bases, with 15 bases between. The sample taken for sequencing was PBMCs. This TCR derives from a man aged 45-60 years in good health and CMV-seronegative. The chain employs TRBV28 and TRBJ2-7, with D possibly matching TRBD1 (5 bases). CDR3 loop: CASSFGRGPISYEQYF. In nucleotides, the CDR3 is TGTGCCAGCAGTTTCGGAAGGGGCCCCATCTCCTACGAGCAGTACTTC.